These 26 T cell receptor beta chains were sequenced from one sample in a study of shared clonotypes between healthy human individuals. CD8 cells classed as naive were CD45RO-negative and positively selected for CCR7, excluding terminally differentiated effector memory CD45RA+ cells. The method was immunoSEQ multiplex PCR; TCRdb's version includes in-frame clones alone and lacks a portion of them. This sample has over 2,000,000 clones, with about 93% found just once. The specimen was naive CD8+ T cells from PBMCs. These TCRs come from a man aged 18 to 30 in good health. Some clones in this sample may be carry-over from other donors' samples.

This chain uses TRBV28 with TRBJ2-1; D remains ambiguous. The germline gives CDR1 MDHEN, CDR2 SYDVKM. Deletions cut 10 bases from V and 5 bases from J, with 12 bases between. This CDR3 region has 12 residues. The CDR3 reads CATHRSHNEQFF. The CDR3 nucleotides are TGTGCCACCCATAGGTCCCACAATGAGCAGTTCTTC.

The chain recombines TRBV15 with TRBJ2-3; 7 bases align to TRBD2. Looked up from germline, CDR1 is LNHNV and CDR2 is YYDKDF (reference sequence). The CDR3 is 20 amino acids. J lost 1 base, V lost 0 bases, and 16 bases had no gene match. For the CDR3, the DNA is TGTGCCACCAGCAGAGATTTGAATTGGCGGGAGCGGGAAGGCACAGATACGCAGTATTTT. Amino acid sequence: CATSRDLNWREREGTDTQYF.

The CDR3 reads CASSLKRERYNEQFF. The CDR3 DNA is TGTGCCAGCAGCCTCAAGCGGGAGAGGTACAATGAGCAGTTCTTC. The chain employs TRBV5-4 and TRBJ2-1; TRBD2 matches at 8 bases. The CDR3 extends over 15 amino acids. V shed 4 bases, J shed 4 bases, and the junction held 7 bases outside the gene matches. Germline V gene lookup returns CDR1 SGHNT and CDR2 YYREEE (reference sequence).

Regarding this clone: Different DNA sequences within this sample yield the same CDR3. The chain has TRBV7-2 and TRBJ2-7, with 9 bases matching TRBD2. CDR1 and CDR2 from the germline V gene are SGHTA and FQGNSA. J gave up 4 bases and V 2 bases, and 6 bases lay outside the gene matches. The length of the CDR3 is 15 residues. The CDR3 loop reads CASSLRLAGSYEQYF. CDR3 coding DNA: TGTGCCAGCAGCTTAAGGCTAGCGGGAAGTTACGAGCAGTACTTC.

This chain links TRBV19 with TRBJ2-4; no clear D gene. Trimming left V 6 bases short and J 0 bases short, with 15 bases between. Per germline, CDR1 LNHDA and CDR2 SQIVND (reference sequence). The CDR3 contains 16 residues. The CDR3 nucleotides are TGTGCCAGTAGCTTGATGGGTGGGCTAGCCAAAAACATTCAGTACTTC. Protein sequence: CASSLMGGLAKNIQYF. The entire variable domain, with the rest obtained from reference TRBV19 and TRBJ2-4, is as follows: DGGITQSPKYLFRKEGQNVTLSCEQNLNHDAMYWYRQDPGQGLRLIYYSQIVNDFQKGDIAEGYSVSREKKESFPLTVTSAQKNPTAFYLCASSLMGGLAKNIQYFGAGTRLSVL.

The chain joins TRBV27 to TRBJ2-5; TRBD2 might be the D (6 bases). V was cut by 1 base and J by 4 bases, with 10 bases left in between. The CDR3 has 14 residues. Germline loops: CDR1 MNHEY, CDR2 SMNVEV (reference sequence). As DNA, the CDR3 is TGTGCCAGCAGTTTATGGGGTAGCGGAGAGACCCAGTACTTC. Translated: CASSLWGSGETQYF.

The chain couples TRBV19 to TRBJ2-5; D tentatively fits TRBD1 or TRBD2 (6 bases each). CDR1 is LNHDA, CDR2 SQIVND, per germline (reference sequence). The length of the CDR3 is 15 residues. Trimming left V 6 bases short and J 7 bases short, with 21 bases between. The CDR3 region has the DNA TGTGCCAGTAGGCCGATGGGGGGCGCGTACGCGACCCAGTACTTC. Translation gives CASRPMGGAYATQYF.

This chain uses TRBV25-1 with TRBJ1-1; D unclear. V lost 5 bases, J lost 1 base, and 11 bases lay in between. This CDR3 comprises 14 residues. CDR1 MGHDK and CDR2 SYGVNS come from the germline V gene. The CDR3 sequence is CASSQFAENTEAFF. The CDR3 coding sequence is TGTGCCAGCAGTCAATTCGCAGAGAACACTGAAGCTTTCTTT.

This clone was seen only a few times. The CDR3 is CASNSWGNQPQHF. The DNA of the CDR3 is TGTGCCAGCAACTCGTGGGGCAATCAGCCCCAGCATTTT. The rearrangement links TRBV6-1 to TRBJ1-5, with D unresolved. Germline CDR1 MNHNS, CDR2 SASEGT. V was cut by 7 bases and J by 2 bases, with 9 bases left in between. The CDR3 is 13 amino acids.

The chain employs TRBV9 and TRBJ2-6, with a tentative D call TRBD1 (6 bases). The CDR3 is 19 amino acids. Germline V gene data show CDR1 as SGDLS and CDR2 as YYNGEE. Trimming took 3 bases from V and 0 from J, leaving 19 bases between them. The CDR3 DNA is TGTGCCAGCAGCGCCGACAGGACATACTGGGGCTCTGGGGCCAACGTCCTGACTTTC. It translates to CASSADRTYWGSGANVLTF.

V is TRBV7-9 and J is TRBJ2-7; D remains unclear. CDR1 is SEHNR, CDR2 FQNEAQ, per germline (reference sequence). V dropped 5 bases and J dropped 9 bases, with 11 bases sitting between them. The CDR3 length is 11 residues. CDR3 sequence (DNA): TGTGCCAGCAGCACCGGTTCGAGGCAGTACTTC. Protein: CASSTGSRQYF. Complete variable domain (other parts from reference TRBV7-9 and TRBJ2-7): DTGVSQNPRHKITKRGQNVTFRCDPISEHNRLYWYRQTLGQGPEFLTYFQNEAQLEKSRLLSDRFSAERPKGSFSTLEIQRTEQGDSAMYLCASSTGSRQYFGPGTRLTVT.

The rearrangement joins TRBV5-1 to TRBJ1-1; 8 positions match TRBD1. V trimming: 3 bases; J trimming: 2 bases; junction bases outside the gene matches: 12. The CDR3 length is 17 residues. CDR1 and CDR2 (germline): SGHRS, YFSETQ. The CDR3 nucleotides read TGCGCCAGCAGCTACTTAGGGGCAGGGGGCTCCAACACTGAAGCTTTCTTT. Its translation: CASSYLGAGGSNTEAFF.

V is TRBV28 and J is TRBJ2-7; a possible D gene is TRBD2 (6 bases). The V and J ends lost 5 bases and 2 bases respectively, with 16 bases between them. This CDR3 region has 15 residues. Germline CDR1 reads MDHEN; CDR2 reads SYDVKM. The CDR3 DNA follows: TGTGCCAGCAGTCGGCGGGGTATGGGAGCCTACGAGCAGTACTTC. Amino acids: CASSRRGMGAYEQYF.

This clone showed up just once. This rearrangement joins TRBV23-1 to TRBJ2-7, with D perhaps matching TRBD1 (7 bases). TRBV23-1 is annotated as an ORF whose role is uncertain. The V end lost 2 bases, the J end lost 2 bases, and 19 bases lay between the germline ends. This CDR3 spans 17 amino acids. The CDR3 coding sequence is TGCGCCAGCAGTCAACCTGGGGGGACAGCACCTCCCTACGAGCAGTACTTC. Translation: CASSQPGGTAPPYEQYF.

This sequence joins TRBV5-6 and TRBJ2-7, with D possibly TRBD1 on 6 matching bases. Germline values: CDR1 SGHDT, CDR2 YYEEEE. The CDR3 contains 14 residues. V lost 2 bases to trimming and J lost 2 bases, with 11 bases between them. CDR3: CASSLGQNTYEQYF. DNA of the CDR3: TGTGCCAGCAGCTTAGGACAGAATACCTACGAGCAGTACTTC.

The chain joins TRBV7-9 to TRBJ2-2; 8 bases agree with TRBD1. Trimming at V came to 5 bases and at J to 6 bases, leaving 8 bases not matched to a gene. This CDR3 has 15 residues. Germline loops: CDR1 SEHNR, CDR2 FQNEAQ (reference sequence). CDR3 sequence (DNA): TGTGCCAGCAGCCACGGACAGGGCGACGCCGGGGAGCTGTTTTTT. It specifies CASSHGQGDAGELFF.

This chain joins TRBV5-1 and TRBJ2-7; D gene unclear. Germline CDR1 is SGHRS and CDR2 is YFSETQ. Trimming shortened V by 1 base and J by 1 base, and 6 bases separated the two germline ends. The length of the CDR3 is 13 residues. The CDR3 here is CASSLIRSYEQYF. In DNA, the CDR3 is TGCGCCAGCAGCTTGATAAGGTCCTACGAGCAGTACTTC.

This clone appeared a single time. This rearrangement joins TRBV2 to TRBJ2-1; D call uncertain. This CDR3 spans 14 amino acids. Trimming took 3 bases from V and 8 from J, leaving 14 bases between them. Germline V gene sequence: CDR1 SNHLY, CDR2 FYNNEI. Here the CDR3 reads CASSDSVLLYEQFF. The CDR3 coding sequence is TGTGCCAGCAGTGATAGTGTACTTCTCTATGAGCAGTTCTTC.

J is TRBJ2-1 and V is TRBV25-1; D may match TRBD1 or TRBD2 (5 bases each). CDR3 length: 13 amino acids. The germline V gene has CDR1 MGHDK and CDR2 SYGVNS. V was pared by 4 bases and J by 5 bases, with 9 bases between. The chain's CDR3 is CASSVWGNNEQFF. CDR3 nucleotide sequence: TGTGCCAGCAGTGTTTGGGGGAACAATGAGCAGTTCTTC.

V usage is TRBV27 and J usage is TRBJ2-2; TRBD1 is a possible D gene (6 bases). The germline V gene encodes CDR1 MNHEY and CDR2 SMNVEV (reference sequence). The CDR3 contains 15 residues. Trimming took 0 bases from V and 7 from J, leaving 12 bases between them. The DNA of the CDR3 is TGTGCCAGCAGTTTATCATGGACAGCGGACGGGGAGCTGTTTTTT. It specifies CASSLSWTADGELFF.

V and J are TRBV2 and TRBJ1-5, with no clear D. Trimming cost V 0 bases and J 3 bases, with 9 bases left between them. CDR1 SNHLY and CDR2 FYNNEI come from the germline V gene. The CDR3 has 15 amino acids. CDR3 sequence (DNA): TGTGCCAGCAGTGAAGCTCCCGGTGCCAATCAGCCCCAGCATTTT. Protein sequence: CASSEAPGANQPQHF. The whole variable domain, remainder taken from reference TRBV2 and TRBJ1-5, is EPEVTQTPSHQVTQMGQEVILRCVPISNHLYFYWYRQILGQKVEFLVSFYNNEISEKSEIFDDQFSVERPDGSNFTLKIRSTKLEDSAMYFCASSEAPGANQPQHFGDGTRLSIL.

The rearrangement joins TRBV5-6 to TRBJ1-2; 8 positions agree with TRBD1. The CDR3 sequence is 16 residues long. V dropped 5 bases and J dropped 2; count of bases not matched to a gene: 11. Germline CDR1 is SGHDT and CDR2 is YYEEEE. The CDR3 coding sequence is TGTGCCAGCAGTCCGGACAGGGTAAATATCAACTATGGCTACACCTTC. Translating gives CASSPDRVNINYGYTF.

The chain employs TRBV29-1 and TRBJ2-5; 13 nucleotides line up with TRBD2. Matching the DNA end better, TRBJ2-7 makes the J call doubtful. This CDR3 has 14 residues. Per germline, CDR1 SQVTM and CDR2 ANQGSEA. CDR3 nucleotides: TGCAGCGCTACAACTAGCGGGAGGGCCAACGAGCAGTACTTC. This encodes CSATTSGRANEQYF.

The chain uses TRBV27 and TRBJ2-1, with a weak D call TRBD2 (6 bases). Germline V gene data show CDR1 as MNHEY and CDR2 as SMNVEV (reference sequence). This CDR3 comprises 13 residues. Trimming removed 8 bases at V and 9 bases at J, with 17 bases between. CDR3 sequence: CASLPQLAGEQFF. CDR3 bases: TGTGCCAGCCTCCCCCAACTAGCTGGTGAGCAGTTCTTC.

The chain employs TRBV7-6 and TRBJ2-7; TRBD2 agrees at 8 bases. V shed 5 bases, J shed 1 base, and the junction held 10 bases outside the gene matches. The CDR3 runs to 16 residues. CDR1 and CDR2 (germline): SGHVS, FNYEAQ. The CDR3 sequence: CASSPAPLAGSYEQYF. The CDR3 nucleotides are TGTGCCAGCAGCCCTGCCCCGTTAGCGGGATCCTACGAGCAGTACTTC.

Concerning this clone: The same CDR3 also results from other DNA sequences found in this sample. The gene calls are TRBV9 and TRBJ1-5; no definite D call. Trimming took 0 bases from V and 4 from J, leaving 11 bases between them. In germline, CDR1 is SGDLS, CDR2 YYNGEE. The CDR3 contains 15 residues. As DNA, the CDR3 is TGTGCCAGCAGCGTAGAGGGCGTCAGTAATCAGCCCCAGCATTTT. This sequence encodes CASSVEGVSNQPQHF.